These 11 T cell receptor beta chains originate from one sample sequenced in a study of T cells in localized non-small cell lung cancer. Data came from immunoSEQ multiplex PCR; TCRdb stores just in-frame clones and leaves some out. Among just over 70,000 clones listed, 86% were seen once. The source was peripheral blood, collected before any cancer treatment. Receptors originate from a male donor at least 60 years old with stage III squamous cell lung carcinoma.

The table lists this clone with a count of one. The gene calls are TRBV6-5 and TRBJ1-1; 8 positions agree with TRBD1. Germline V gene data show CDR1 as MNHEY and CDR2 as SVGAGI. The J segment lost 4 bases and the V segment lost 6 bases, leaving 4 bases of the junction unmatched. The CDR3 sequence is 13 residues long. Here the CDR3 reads CASRLTGGTEAFF. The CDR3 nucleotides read TGTGCCAGCAGGTTAACAGGGGGCACTGAAGCTTTCTTT.

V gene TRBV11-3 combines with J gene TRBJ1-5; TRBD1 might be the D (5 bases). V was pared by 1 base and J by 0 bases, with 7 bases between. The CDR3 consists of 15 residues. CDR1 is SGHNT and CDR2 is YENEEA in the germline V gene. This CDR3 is CASSLGGFSNQPQHF. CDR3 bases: TGTGCCAGCAGCTTAGGGGGGTTTAGCAATCAGCCCCAGCATTTT.

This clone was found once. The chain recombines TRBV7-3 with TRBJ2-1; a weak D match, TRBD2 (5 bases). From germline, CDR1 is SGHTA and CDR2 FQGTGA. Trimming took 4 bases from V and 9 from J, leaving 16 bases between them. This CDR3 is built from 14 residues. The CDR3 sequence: CASSSPPLGAEQFF. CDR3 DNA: TGTGCCAGCAGCTCCCCCCCACTAGGAGCTGAGCAGTTCTTC.

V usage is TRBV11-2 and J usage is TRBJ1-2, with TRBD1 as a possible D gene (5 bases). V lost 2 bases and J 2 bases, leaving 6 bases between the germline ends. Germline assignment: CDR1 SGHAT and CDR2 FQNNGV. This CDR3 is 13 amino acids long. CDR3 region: CASSLQGNYGYTF. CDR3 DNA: TGTGCCAGCAGCTTACAGGGCAACTATGGCTACACCTTC.

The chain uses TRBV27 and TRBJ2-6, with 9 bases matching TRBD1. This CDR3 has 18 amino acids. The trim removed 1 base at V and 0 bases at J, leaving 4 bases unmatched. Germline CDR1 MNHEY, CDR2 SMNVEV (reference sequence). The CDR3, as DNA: TGTGCCAGCAGTTTATTGGGGACAGGGAACTCTGGGGCCAACGTCCTGACTTTC. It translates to CASSLLGTGNSGANVLTF.

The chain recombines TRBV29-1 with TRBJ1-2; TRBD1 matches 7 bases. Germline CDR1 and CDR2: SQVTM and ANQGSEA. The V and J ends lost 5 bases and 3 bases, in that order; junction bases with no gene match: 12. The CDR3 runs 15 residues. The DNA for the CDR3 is TGCAGCGTTCCCTCTAGGGAGGGGGCCCACTATGGCTACACCTTC. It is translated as CSVPSREGAHYGYTF.

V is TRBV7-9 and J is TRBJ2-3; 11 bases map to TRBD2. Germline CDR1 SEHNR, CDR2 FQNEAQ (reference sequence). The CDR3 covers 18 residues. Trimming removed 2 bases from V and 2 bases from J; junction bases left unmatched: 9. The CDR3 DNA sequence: TGTGCCAGCAGCTTACTTGGGTTAGCGGGGGGGTTCACAGATACGCAGTATTTT. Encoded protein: CASSLLGLAGGFTDTQYF.

CDR3 loop: CACPEGGGTDTQYF. The CDR3 nucleotides are TGTGCCTGTCCCGAGGGGGGGGGCACAGATACGCAGTATTTT. The chain recombines TRBV30 with TRBJ2-3, with a possible D match to TRBD2 (7 bases). Germline-derived CDR1 and CDR2 are GTSNPN and SVGIG (reference sequence). The CDR3 loop spans 14 amino acids. The V end was cut by 6 bases, the J end by 1 base, with 14 bases between.

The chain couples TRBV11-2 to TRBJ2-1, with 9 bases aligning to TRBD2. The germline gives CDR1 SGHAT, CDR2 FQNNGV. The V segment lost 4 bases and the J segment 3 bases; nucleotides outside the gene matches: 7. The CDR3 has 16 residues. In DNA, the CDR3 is TGTGCCAGCAGCTATAGCGGGGGTACGAACTACAATGAGCAGTTCTTC. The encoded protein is CASSYSGGTNYNEQFF.

CDR3 sequence reads: CAISESRTGVQETQYF. CDR3 bases: TGTGCCATCAGTGAGTCCCGGACAGGGGTACAAGAGACCCAGTACTTC. The chain carries TRBV10-3 and TRBJ2-5; TRBD1 matches 9 bases. J was trimmed by 2 bases and V by 0 bases; bases with no gene match: 4. There are 16 residues in the CDR3. From germline, CDR1 is ENHRY and CDR2 SYGVKD.

The CDR3 DNA reads as TGTGCCTGGACCCGTGACAGGGGTACTGAGCAGTTCTTC. This sequence encodes CAWTRDRGTEQFF. The chain uses TRBV30 and TRBJ2-1; 8 bases fit TRBD1. Germline V gives CDR1 GTSNPN, CDR2 SVGIG (reference sequence). The V and J ends lost 4 bases and 9 bases, in that order; junction bases with no gene match: 8. This CDR3 is 13 amino acids long.